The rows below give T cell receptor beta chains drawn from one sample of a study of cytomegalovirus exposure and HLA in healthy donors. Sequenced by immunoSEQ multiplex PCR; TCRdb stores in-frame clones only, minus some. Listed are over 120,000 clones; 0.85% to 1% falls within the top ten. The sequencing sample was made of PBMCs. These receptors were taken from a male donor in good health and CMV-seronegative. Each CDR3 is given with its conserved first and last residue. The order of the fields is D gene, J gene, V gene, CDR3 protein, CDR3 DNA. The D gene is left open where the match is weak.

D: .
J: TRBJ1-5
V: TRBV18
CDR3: CASSPAINQPQHF
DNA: TGTGCCAGCTCACCTGCTATCAATCAGCCCCAGCATTTT

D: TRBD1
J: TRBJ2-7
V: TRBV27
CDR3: CASSFLPPGTALYEQYF
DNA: TGTGCCAGCAGTTTTCTCCCCCCGGGGACAGCGCTCTACGAGCAGTACTTC

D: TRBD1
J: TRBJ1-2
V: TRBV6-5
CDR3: CASSTGQGLSGYTF
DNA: TGTGCCAGCAGTACAGGACAGGGCCTAAGCGGCTACACCTTC

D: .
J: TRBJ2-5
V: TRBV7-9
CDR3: CASSRDTETQYF
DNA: TGTGCCAGCAGCCGGGACACAGAGACCCAGTACTTC

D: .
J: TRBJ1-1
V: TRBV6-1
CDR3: CASSPRPNTEAFF
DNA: TGTGCCAGCAGCCCTAGGCCGAACACTGAAGCTTTCTTT

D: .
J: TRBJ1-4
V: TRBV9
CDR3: CASSVSVRVEKLFF
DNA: TGTGCCAGCAGCGTTTCAGTGCGGGTTGAAAAACTGTTTTTT

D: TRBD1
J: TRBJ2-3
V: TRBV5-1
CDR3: CASSTAPTGQGTDTQYF
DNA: TGCGCCAGCAGCACGGCGCCGACTGGACAGGGAACAGATACGCAGTATTTT

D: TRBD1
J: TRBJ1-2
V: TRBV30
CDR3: CAWITGGRGYGYTF
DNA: TGTGCCTGGATCACAGGGGGCAGAGGGTATGGCTACACCTTC

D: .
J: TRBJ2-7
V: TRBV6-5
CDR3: CASRRSDVLHEQYF
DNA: TGTGCCAGCAGGCGGAGCGATGTTCTCCACGAGCAGTACTTC

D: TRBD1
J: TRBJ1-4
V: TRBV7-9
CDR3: CASSIGTALNEKLFF
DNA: TGTGCCAGCAGCATCGGGACAGCCCTTAATGAAAAACTGTTTTTT

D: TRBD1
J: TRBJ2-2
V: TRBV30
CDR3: CAWRLTGLIAGELFF
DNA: TGTGCCTGGAGACTGACAGGGTTAATTGCCGGGGAGCTGTTTTTT

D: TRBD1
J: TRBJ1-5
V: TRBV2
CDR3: CASSQRQGAEPQHF
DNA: TGTGCCAGCAGCCAAAGACAGGGGGCAGAGCCCCAGCATTTT

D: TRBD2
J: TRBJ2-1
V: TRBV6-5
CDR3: CASSLLAGGREQFF
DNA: TGTGCCAGCAGCTTATTAGCGGGAGGGAGGGAGCAGTTCTTC

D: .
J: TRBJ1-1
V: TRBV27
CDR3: CASSPREGGTEAFF
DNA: TGTGCCAGCAGCCCTCGGGAGGGAGGGACTGAAGCTTTCTTT

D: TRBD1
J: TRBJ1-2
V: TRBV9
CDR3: CASSVDGTGGVNGYTF
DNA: TGTGCCAGCAGCGTAGATGGGACAGGGGGCGTAAATGGCTACACCTTC

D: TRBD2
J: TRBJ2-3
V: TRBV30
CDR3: CAWSLAASTDTQYF
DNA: TGTGCCTGGAGCCTAGCGGCTAGCACAGATACGCAGTATTTT

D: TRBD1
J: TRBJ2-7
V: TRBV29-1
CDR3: CSVRQGHEQYF
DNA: TGCAGCGTTCGACAGGGCCACGAGCAGTACTTC

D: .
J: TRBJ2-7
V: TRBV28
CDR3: CASSGSGGSVYEQYF
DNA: TGTGCCAGCAGTGGAAGCGGCGGGTCCGTTTACGAGCAGTACTTC

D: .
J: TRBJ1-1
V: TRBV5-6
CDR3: CASSFWTALSAEAFF
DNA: TGTGCCAGCAGCTTCTGGACAGCCTTGAGCGCTGAAGCTTTCTTT

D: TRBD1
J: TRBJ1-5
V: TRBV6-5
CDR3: CASSWGQGSNQPQHF
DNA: TGTGCCAGCAGCTGGGGACAGGGGAGCAATCAGCCCCAGCATTTT

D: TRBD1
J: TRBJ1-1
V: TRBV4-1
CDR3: CASSLGSSTGGTEAFF
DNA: TGCGCCAGCAGCCTAGGATCATCTACAGGGGGCACTGAAGCTTTCTTT

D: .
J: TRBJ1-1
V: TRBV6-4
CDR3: CASSDRGGTEAFF
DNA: TGTGCCAGCAGTGACAGGGGAGGAACTGAAGCTTTCTTT

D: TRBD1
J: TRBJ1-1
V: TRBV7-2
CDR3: CASSPINRGGGFF
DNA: TGTGCCAGCAGCCCTATAAACAGGGGAGGAGGTTTCTTT

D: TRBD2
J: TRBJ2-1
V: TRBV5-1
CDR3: CASSTGLAGRSEQFF
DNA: TGCGCCAGCAGCACCGGACTAGCGGGGAGAAGTGAGCAGTTCTTC

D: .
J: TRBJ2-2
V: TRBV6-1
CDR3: CASSFLGAQTGELFF
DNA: TGTGCCAGCAGTTTTCTAGGGGCACAAACCGGGGAGCTGTTTTTT

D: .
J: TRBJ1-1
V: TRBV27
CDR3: CASSLSHYTEAFF
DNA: TGTGCCAGCAGTTTATCCCATTACACTGAAGCTTTCTTT

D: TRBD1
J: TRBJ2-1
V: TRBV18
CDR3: CASSRQGIEQFF
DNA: TGTGCCAGCTCCCGACAGGGAATCGAGCAGTTCTTC

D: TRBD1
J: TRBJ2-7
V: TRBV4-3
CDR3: CASSQGQAVDYEQYF
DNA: TGCGCCAGCAGCCAGGGACAGGCCGTTGACTACGAGCAGTACTTC

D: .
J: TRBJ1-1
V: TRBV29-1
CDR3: CSVVGVNTEAFF
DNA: TGCAGCGTGGTCGGAGTGAACACTGAAGCTTTCTTT

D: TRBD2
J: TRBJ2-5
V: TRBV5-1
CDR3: CASSLAGGRVGETQYF
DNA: TGCGCCAGCAGCCTGGCGGGGGGGCGTGTAGGGGAGACCCAGTACTTC

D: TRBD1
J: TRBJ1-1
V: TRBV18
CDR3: CASSAVGTGGVGTEAFF
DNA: TGTGCCAGCTCAGCTGTCGGGACAGGGGGCGTCGGCACTGAAGCTTTCTTT

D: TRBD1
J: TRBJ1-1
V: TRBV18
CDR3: CASSPPSGGLTEAFF
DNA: TGTGCCAGCTCCCCACCGTCAGGGGGCCTCACTGAAGCTTTCTTT

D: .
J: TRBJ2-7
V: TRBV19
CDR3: CASSNLGGSGYEQYF
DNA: TGTGCCAGTAGTAACTTGGGAGGCAGTGGCTACGAGCAGTACTTC

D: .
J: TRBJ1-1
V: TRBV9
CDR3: CASSADRGTEAFF
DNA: TGTGCCAGCAGCGCCGACCGAGGTACTGAAGCTTTCTTT

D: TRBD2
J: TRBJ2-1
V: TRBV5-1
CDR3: CASSPGTSGRHSYNEQFF
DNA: TGCGCCAGCAGCCCAGGGACTAGCGGGAGACATTCCTACAATGAGCAGTTCTTC

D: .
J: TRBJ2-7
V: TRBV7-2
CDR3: CASSLIPSSGPYEQYF
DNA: TGTGCCAGCAGCTTAATACCCTCCTCAGGGCCCTACGAGCAGTACTTC

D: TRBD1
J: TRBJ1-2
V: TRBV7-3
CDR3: CASSSTGGSGGYTF
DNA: TGTGCCAGCAGCTCCACAGGGGGCTCGGGTGGCTACACCTTC

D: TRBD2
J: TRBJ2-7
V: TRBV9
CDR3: CASSGTSGSMYF
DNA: TGTGCCAGCAGCGGGACTAGCGGGAGTATGTACTTC

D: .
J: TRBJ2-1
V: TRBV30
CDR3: CAWSAGPLVYNEQFF
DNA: TGTGCCTGGAGTGCAGGCCCCCTTGTCTACAATGAGCAGTTCTTC

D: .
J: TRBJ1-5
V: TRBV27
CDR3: CASKGRASQPQHF
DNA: TGTGCCAGCAAGGGGAGGGCGAGCCAGCCCCAGCATTTT

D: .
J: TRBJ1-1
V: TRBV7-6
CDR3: CASSAQKPNTEAFF
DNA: TGTGCCAGCAGCGCACAAAAACCGAACACTGAAGCTTTCTTT